This T cell receptor (beta chain) was sequenced for a study of cytomegalovirus exposure and HLA in healthy donors. Overall study: A later analysis reported the 90 to 150 validation repertoires used the same platform as the 666 first-cohort repertoires. General study findings and limits: While the bulk of TCR sequences proved rare, some public TCRs turned up in many donors. The classifier reportedly diagnosed cytomegalovirus status with high sensitivity and specificity. Researchers counted roughly 160 TCR beta chains as cytomegalovirus-associated.

V was shortened by 4 bases and J by 2 bases, with 14 bases between the two germline ends. Germline assignment: CDR1 SGDLS and CDR2 YYNGEE. CDR3 length: 15 residues. Only in-frame clones appear in the TCRdb table, and some are missing; sequencing was by immunoSEQ multiplex PCR. Of 80,000 to 95,000 clones listed, 80% to 95% are singletons. A word on this clone: Its matching antigen is unknown.

Sequencing was done on a sample of PBMCs. The TCR comes from a woman aged 25 to 39 in good health and CMV-seropositive. The chain employs TRBV9 and TRBJ2-3; TRBD1 might be the D (6 bases). CDR3 amino acids: CASSLQGYLTDTQYF. In nucleotides, the CDR3 is TGTGCCAGCAGCCTACAGGGATATCTCACAGATACGCAGTATTTT.